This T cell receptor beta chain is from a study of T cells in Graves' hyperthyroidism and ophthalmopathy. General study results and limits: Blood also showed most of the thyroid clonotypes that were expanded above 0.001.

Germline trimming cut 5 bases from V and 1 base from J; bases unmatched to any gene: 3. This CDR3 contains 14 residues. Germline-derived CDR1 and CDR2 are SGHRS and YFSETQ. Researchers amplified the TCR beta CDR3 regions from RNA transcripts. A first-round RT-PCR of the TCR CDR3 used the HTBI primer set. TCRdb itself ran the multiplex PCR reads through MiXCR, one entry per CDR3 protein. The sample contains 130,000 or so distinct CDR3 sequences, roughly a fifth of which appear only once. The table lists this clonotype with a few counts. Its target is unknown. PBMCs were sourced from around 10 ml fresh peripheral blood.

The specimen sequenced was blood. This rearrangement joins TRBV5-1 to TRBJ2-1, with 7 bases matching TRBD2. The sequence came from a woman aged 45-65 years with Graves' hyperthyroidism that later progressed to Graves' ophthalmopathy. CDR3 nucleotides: TGCGCCAGCAGATCCGGGGGGTCCTACAATGAGCAGTTCTTC. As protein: CASRSGGSYNEQFF.